This TCR beta chain came from a study of CD8+CD57+ T cells in acquired aplastic anemia. Study background: Sorted CD4+ plus CD8+ cells gave DNA averaging around 3.2 ug.

Study-wide results and caveats: Patients and controls shared under 30 CD8+ CDR3 sequences, highly expressed in patients.

The use of genomic DNA as template underpinned the TCR beta VDJ and CDR3 profiling. TCRdb reprocessed the reads with MiXCR, giving one entry per CDR3 protein. In the table there are 150,000 to 200,000 distinct CDR3 sequences, under 70% of which are singletons. Trimming took 3 bases from V and 0 from J; bases not matched to a gene: 1. The CDR3 has 14 residues. Germline CDR1 DFQATT, CDR2 SNEGSKA (reference sequence). Of note for this clonotype: Its specificity is not known.

The receptor was isolated from a human donor with severe aplastic anemia or a healthy control (not recorded which). The chain combines TRBV20-1 with TRBJ1-4, with 7 positions matching TRBD1. Material: sorted CD4+, CD8+, or CD8+CD57+ T cells (not recorded which) from PBMCs. For the CDR3, the DNA is TGCAGTGCTAGTCAGGGGGCAACTAATGAAAAACTGTTTTTT. Protein: CSASQGATNEKLFF.